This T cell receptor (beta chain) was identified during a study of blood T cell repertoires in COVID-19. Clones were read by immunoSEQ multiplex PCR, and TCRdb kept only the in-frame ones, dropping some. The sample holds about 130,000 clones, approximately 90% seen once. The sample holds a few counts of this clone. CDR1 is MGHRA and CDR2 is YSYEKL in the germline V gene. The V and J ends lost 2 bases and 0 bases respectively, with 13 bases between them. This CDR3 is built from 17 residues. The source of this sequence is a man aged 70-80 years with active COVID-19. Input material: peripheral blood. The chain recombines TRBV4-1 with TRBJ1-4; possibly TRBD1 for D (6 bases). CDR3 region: CASSQRVGGSTNEKLFF. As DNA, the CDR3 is TGCGCCAGCAGCCAACGCGTAGGGGGTTCAACTAATGAAAAACTGTTTTTT.